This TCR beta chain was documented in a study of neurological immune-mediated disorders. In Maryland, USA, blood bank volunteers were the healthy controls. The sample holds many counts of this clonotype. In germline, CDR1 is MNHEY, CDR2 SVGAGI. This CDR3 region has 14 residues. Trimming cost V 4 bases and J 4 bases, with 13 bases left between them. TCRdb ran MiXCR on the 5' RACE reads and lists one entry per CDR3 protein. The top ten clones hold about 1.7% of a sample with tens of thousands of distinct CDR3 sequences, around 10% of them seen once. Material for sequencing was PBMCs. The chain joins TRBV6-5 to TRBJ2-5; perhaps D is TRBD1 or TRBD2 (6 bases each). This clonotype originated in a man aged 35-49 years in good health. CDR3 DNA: TGTGCCAGCAGTTCCCTTTCGGGGGCAGAGACCCAGTACTTC. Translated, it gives CASSSLSGAETQYF.